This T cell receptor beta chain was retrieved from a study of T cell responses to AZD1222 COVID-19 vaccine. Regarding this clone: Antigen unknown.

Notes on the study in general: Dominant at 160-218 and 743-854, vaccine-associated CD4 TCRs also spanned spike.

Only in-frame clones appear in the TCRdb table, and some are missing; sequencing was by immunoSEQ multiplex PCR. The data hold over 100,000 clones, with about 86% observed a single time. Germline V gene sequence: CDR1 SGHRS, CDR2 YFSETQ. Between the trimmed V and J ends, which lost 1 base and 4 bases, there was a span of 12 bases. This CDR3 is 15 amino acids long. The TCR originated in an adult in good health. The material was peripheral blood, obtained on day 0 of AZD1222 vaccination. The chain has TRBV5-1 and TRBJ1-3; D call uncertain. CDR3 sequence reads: CASSLLWGSGNTIYF. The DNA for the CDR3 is TGCGCCAGCAGCTTGTTGTGGGGTTCCGGAAACACCATATATTTT.